These 24 T cell receptor beta chains originate from one sample sequenced in a study of response to subunit inactivated influenza vaccine. TCRdb used MiXCR to reprocess the RT-PCR reads, holding one entry per CDR3 protein. The sample has approximately 730,000 distinct CDR3 sequences; about 15% are singletons. Sequenced material: PBMCs from blood, taken around 14 days before vaccination. These receptors were collected from a man in his fifties who received an inactivated influenza vaccine.

Only a few counts were recorded for this clonotype. The chain links TRBV5-1 to TRBJ2-2, with a possible D match to TRBD1 (5 bases). The V gene's germline CDR1 is SGHRS and CDR2 YFSETQ. Trimming shortened V by 2 bases and J by 0 bases, and 11 bases separated the two germline ends. The length of the CDR3 is 16 residues. CDR3: CASSLQASSNTGELFF. CDR3 in DNA: TGCGCCAGCAGCTTACAGGCGTCGTCGAACACCGGGGAGCTGTTTTTT. Drawing the rest from reference TRBV5-1 and TRBJ2-2, the complete variable domain is KAGVTQTPRYLIKTRGQQVTLSCSPISGHRSVSWYQQTPGQGLQFLFEYFSETQRNKGNFPGRFSGRQFSNSRSEMNVSTLELGDSALYLCASSLQASSNTGELFFGEGSRLTVL.

This chain links TRBV15 with TRBJ2-1; 11 bases line up with TRBD2. The junction had 6 bases not matched to a gene; V was cut back by 5 bases and J by 3 bases. The length of the CDR3 is 16 residues. Germline loops: CDR1 LNHNV, CDR2 YYDKDF (reference sequence). CDR3 DNA: TGTGCCACCAGCGGCCGGGGACTAGCGGACTACAATGAGCAGTTCTTC. It yields the protein CATSGRGLADYNEQFF.

This chain uses TRBV6-2 or TRBV6-3 with TRBJ2-7; the D is unclear. CDR1 is MNHEY and CDR2 is SVGEGT in the germline V gene. V was clipped by 2 bases and J by 3 bases, with 8 bases between them. This CDR3 is built from 13 residues. The CDR3: CASSYVQNYEQYF. The CDR3 bases are TGTGCCAGCAGTTACGTTCAAAACTACGAGCAGTACTTC.

This clonotype was observed at least ten times. This chain links TRBV10-3 with TRBJ2-7; 11 nucleotides align to TRBD1. The trim removed 4 bases at V and 6 bases at J, leaving 17 bases unmatched. This CDR3 spans 18 amino acids. Germline V gives CDR1 ENHRY, CDR2 SYGVKD. The CDR3 sequence is CAISGGTGGQRTPREQYF. The CDR3 DNA reads as TGTGCCATCAGTGGAGGGACAGGGGGTCAACGGACCCCACGCGAGCAGTACTTC.

This clonotype was seen more than once but under ten times. This chain joins TRBV5-1 and TRBJ2-5; D not certain. The CDR3 spans 13 residues. Germline CDR1 and CDR2: SGHRS and YFSETQ. The V end was cut by 5 bases, the J end by 2 bases, with 10 bases between. The CDR3 DNA follows: TGCGCCAGCAGATTGAGTCCTCAAGAGACCCAGTACTTC. This gives the protein CASRLSPQETQYF.

This chain uses TRBV5-1 with TRBJ2-3; 7 nucleotides align to TRBD2. In germline, CDR1 is SGHRS, CDR2 YFSETQ. The length of the CDR3 is 15 residues. Trimming removed 5 bases from V and 3 bases from J; junction bases left unmatched: 9. The CDR3 loop reads CASSHHGEGTDTQYF. The CDR3 DNA sequence: TGCGCCAGCAGTCACCACGGGGAGGGGACAGATACGCAGTATTTT.

This chain links TRBV6-2 or TRBV6-3 with TRBJ2-6; 9 bases agree with TRBD1. The trim removed 2 bases at V and 2 bases at J, leaving 13 bases unmatched. The CDR3 covers 20 residues. Germline V gives CDR1 MNHEY, CDR2 SVGEGT. CDR3 coding DNA: TGTGCCAGCAGTTACACCGGGACAGGGTTAAATGAGGCTGGGGCCAACGTCCTGACTTTC. Translating it yields CASSYTGTGLNEAGANVLTF.

This clonotype was counted only a few times. The V gene is TRBV4-2, the J gene TRBJ1-2; the match to TRBD1 covers 9 bases. Losses at the gene ends were 8 bases for V and 4 bases for J; bases not matched to a gene: 5. The germline gives CDR1 LGHNA, CDR2 YNFKEQ. CDR3 length: 13 amino acids. CDR3 residues: CASGKTGGYGYTF. The CDR3 DNA follows: TGTGCCAGCGGAAAGACAGGGGGCTATGGCTACACCTTC.

Regarding this clonotype: A read error is possible here, since a much larger clone lies one base away. The genes are TRBV7-9 and TRBJ2-3; no firm D call. Trimming took 4 bases from V and 0 from J, leaving 5 bases between them. The germline gives CDR1 SEHNR, CDR2 FQNEAQ (reference sequence). The CDR3 totals 13 residues. This CDR3 reads CASSWSSTDTQYF. The CDR3, as DNA: TGTGCCAGCAGCTGGTCTAGCACAGATACGCAGTATTTT.

This clonotype has at least ten counts. The chain employs TRBV5-1 and TRBJ1-1; D gene ambiguous. V dropped 0 bases and J dropped 2 bases, with 11 bases sitting between them. The CDR3 has 15 residues. The germline gives CDR1 SGHRS, CDR2 YFSETQ. This CDR3 reads CASSLAEGSNTEAFF. CDR3 DNA sequence: TGCGCCAGCAGCTTGGCCGAGGGTTCCAACACTGAAGCTTTCTTT.

This clonotype was seen more than once but under ten times. The genes are TRBV20-1 and TRBJ2-2, with D tentatively TRBD2 (6 bases). The CDR3 is made up of 13 amino acids. The germline V and J ends were trimmed by 7 bases and 1 base, with 10 bases remaining between them. Germline loops: CDR1 DFQATT, CDR2 SNEGSKA (reference sequence). This CDR3 is CSVWGLNTGELFF. The CDR3 nucleotides are TGCAGTGTGTGGGGACTGAACACCGGGGAGCTGTTTTTT.

In nucleotides, the CDR3 is TGCAGTGCTAGGAATCATCCAGGGTACACTGAAGCTTTCTTT. Translation: CSARNHPGYTEAFF. The V gene is TRBV20-1, the J gene TRBJ1-1, with TRBD1 as a possible D gene (5 bases). The CDR3 length is 14 residues. Trimming took off 3 bases at V and 3 bases at J, with 14 bases between the two ends. Germline lookup yields CDR1 DFQATT and CDR2 SNEGSKA (reference sequence).

This clonotype was observed a handful of times. This chain joins TRBV12-3 or TRBV12-4 and TRBJ1-2; 10 bases are a match to TRBD1. CDR3 length: 16 amino acids. After removal of 4 bases from V and 4 bases from J, the junction contained 9 bases not matched to a gene. The CDR3 protein is CASSSQPGQGTYGYTF. The CDR3 bases are TGTGCCAGCAGTTCACAACCGGGACAGGGGACCTATGGCTACACCTTC.

As DNA, the CDR3 is TGTGCCAGCAGCTTAGCGTGGCAGGGGTTTGGCGGCTACACCTTC. The encoded protein is CASSLAWQGFGGYTF. This chain links TRBV7-2 with TRBJ1-2; possible D gene TRBD1, 6 bases. V was shortened by 0 bases and J by 8 bases, with 16 bases between the two germline ends. Germline V gene data show CDR1 as SGHTA and CDR2 as FQGNSA. The length of the CDR3 is 15 residues.

The V gene is TRBV6-1, the J gene TRBJ1-1, with 11 bases aligning to TRBD1. V lost 0 bases and J lost 6; bases outside the gene matches: 12. The CDR3 loop spans 18 amino acids. Germline V gene sequence: CDR1 MNHNS, CDR2 SASEGT. The CDR3 region is CASSEAGYGQGALAEAFF. CDR3 DNA sequence: TGTGCCAGCAGTGAAGCGGGCTACGGACAGGGGGCCCTTGCTGAAGCTTTCTTT.

This clonotype was observed a handful of times. The chain combines TRBV11-2 with TRBJ1-6, with TRBD1 matching 7 bases. Germline lookup yields CDR1 SGHAT and CDR2 FQNNGV. After removal of 4 bases from V and 10 bases from J, the junction contained 10 bases not matched to a gene. The CDR3 spans 15 residues. The CDR3 sequence is CASSSFRDSASPLHF. CDR3 DNA: TGTGCCAGCAGCTCCTTCCGGGACAGTGCATCACCCCTCCACTTT.

This clonotype was recorded many times. The rearrangement joins TRBV6-2 or TRBV6-3 to TRBJ2-1, with 8 bases that match TRBD2. After removal of 6 bases from V and 6 bases from J, the junction contained 10 bases not matched to a gene. CDR3 length equals 15 residues. From germline, CDR1 is MNHEY and CDR2 SVGEGT. The CDR3 DNA follows: TGTGCCAGCAGAGCCCGGGGGGGCTCGTTCAATGAGCAGTTCTTC. This encodes CASRARGGSFNEQFF.

A few counts support this clonotype. The V and J genes are TRBV15 and TRBJ2-1, with TRBD2 matching over 14 bases. The trim removed 7 bases at V and 0 bases at J, leaving 11 bases unmatched. The CDR3 extends over 19 amino acids. The germline CDR1 and CDR2 sequences are LNHNV and YYDKDF (reference sequence). CDR3 nucleotides: TGTGCCACCATGGGTCGGACTAGCGGGAGGCTGAGCTCCTACAATGAGCAGTTCTTC. Protein sequence: CATMGRTSGRLSSYNEQFF.

This chain links TRBV18 with TRBJ2-1; tentative D call: TRBD1 (6 bases). CDR1 and CDR2 from the germline V gene are KGHSH and LQKENI. This CDR3 spans 14 amino acids. Trimming removed 3 bases from V and 5 bases from J, with 11 bases in between. CDR3 amino acids: CASSPLDRHNEQFF. In DNA form, the CDR3 reads TGTGCCAGCTCACCTCTGGACAGACACAATGAGCAGTTCTTC.

This clonotype showed up just a few times. Here the CDR3 reads CASSFLHGDYEQFF. CDR3 bases: TGCGCCAGCAGCTTTCTACATGGGGACTATGAGCAGTTCTTC. The chain is built from TRBV5-1 and TRBJ2-1, with D perhaps TRBD2 (6 bases). V was pared by 2 bases and J by 8 bases, with 14 bases between. Germline V gives CDR1 SGHRS, CDR2 YFSETQ. CDR3 length: 14 amino acids.

This clonotype has just a few counts. V and J are TRBV12-3 or TRBV12-4 and TRBJ2-1; D remains unclear. The V end was cut by 7 bases, the J end by 3 bases, with 16 bases between. The CDR3 runs to 15 residues. The CDR3 spells CASTPKGSSYNEQFF. CDR3 in DNA: TGTGCCAGCACCCCCAAAGGGTCAAGCTACAATGAGCAGTTCTTC.

This clonotype turned up a few times. This chain connects TRBV6-5 to TRBJ1-1; no firm D call. CDR1 is MNHEY and CDR2 is SVGAGI in the germline V gene. Trimming stripped 3 bases from V and 1 base from J, with 9 bases between. This CDR3 has 14 residues. CDR3 sequence: CASSYNNRNTEAFF. The CDR3, as DNA: TGTGCCAGCAGTTATAATAACAGGAACACTGAAGCTTTCTTT.

The V and J genes are TRBV27 and TRBJ2-1; D possibly corresponds to TRBD2 (7 bases). The CDR3 covers 14 residues. The V and J ends lost 5 bases and 3 bases respectively, with 11 bases between them. Germline V gene lookup returns CDR1 MNHEY and CDR2 SMNVEV (reference sequence). The DNA of the CDR3 is TGTGCCAGCAGTCGGGGGGCCTTCTACAATGAGCAGTTCTTC. Protein sequence: CASSRGAFYNEQFF.

This clonotype was recorded many times. The chain is built from TRBV7-2 and TRBJ1-3; D gene unclear. The germline V gene has CDR1 SGHTA and CDR2 FQGNSA. The CDR3 spans 13 residues. V was shortened by 4 bases and J by 0 bases, with 4 bases between the two germline ends. The CDR3 here is CASSSISGNTIYF. As DNA, the CDR3 is TGTGCCAGCAGCTCTATCTCTGGAAACACCATATATTTT.